This is a list of T cell receptor beta chains from one sample in a study of blood T cell repertoires in COVID-19. TCRdb keeps only in-frame clones here, not all; method: immunoSEQ multiplex PCR. The data show some 270,000 clones, nearly 90% seen once. The source material was peripheral blood. These receptors all stem from a woman aged 60 to 75 with COVID-19, enrolled during active disease. The CDR3 runs from the conserved cysteine through the conserved F or W. Fields, in order: J gene, V gene, D gene, clone size, CDR3 protein, CDR3 DNA. D genes are given only for firm matches. The listing skips clone size in some rows; elsewhere it reads once, few, many or a size class.

TRBJ1-2	TRBV6-5	TRBD1	-	CASSLNRGGGYTF	TGTGCCAGCAGTTTAAACAGGGGAGGAGGCTACACCTTC
TRBJ1-5	TRBV5-6	TRBD1	-	CASSWGTGGNQPQHF	TGTGCCAGCAGCTGGGGGACAGGGGGCAATCAGCCCCAGCATTTT
TRBJ2-3	TRBV7-2	-	-	CASSLDRRTDTQYF	TGTGCCAGCAGCTTAGACAGGCGCACAGATACGCAGTATTTT
TRBJ2-7	TRBV5-4	TRBD2	many	CASSAGTSGGAAEQYF	TGTGCCAGCAGCGCCGGGACTAGCGGGGGGGCCGCGGAGCAGTACTTC
TRBJ1-4	TRBV9	-	-	CASSVGSTTNEKLFF	TGTGCCAGCAGCGTAGGGAGCACAACTAATGAAAAACTGTTTTTT
TRBJ1-1	TRBV9	-	-	CASRPPGFGDTEAFF	TGTGCCAGCAGGCCCCCAGGGTTTGGGGACACTGAAGCTTTCTTT
TRBJ1-5	TRBV3-1/TRBV3-2	TRBD1	-	CASSQGGGRGQPQHF	TGTGCCAGCAGCCAAGGAGGGGGCAGGGGTCAGCCCCAGCATTTT
TRBJ2-1	TRBV18	TRBD2	-	CASSPQSTSGLIGDEQFF	TGTGCCAGCTCCCCACAATCGACTAGCGGGCTTATAGGGGATGAGCAGTTCTTC
TRBJ2-2	TRBV10-3	TRBD2	-	CAISGLAGGNTGELFF	TGTGCCATCAGTGGTCTAGCGGGCGGAAACACCGGGGAGCTGTTTTTT
TRBJ1-2	TRBV2	TRBD1	-	CASRNAAGGRGGYTF	TGTGCCAGCAGGAATGCGGCAGGGGGCCGGGGTGGCTACACCTTC
TRBJ1-5	TRBV27	TRBD1	-	CASSLFWTGATSGFINQPQHF	TGTGCCAGCAGTTTATTCTGGACAGGGGCCACCTCTGGTTTTATCAATCAGCCCCAGCATTTT
TRBJ1-2	TRBV5-1	-	few	CASSSGAILGYTF	TGCGCCAGCAGCAGCGGGGCCATCCTTGGCTACACCTTC
TRBJ1-4	TRBV3-1/TRBV3-2	TRBD1	-	CASSHPTGAEKLFF	TGTGCCAGCAGCCACCCGACAGGGGCTGAAAAACTGTTTTTT
TRBJ1-5	TRBV3-1/TRBV3-2	-	once	CASSQVGNQPQHF	TGTGCCAGCAGCCAAGTAGGCAATCAGCCCCAGCATTTT
TRBJ1-6	TRBV6-2/TRBV6-3	TRBD1	-	CASSYTGVDSPLHF	TGTGCCAGCAGTTACACAGGGGTTGATTCACCCCTCCACTTT
TRBJ1-2	TRBV30	TRBD1	-	CAWSQGGAGYGYTF	TGTGCCTGGAGTCAGGGGGGCGCTGGCTATGGCTACACCTTC
TRBJ1-3	TRBV30	TRBD1	-	CAWNRGVGNTIYF	TGTGCCTGGAACAGGGGCGTCGGAAACACCATATATTTT
TRBJ1-2	TRBV7-9	-	-	CASSLGDWGQDYTF	TGTGCCAGCAGCTTAGGGGATTGGGGGCAGGACTACACCTTC
TRBJ2-5	TRBV4-1	TRBD1	-	CASSQAGTGLETQYF	TGCGCCAGCAGCCAAGCCGGGACAGGGTTAGAGACCCAGTACTTC
TRBJ2-5	TRBV5-5	TRBD1	-	CASSWTGDQYF	TGTGCCAGCAGCTGGACAGGGGACCAGTACTTC
TRBJ1-1	TRBV7-9	-	-	CASSLTGTMNTEAFF	TGTGCCAGCAGCTTAACCGGGACAATGAACACTGAAGCTTTCTTT
TRBJ2-1	TRBV7-9	TRBD2	-	CASSLDIAGENEQFF	TGTGCCAGCAGCTTAGACATAGCGGGGGAGAATGAGCAGTTCTTC
TRBJ1-1	TRBV10-1	TRBD1	-	CASSEPLDRGYLNTEAFF	TGCGCCAGCAGTGAGCCTCTAGACAGGGGATACCTGAACACTGAAGCTTTCTTT
TRBJ2-3	TRBV7-8	TRBD2	-	CASSPLSSGIADTQYF	TGTGCCAGCAGCCCCCTCTCTAGCGGGATAGCAGATACGCAGTATTTT
TRBJ1-2	TRBV3-1/TRBV3-2	-	-	CASSQVLLAGDGYTF	TGTGCCAGCAGCCAAGTGCTTTTGGCAGGTGATGGCTACACCTTC
TRBJ1-1	TRBV29-1	TRBD1	-	CSVDGVGTGNTEAFF	TGCAGCGTCGATGGTGTTGGGACAGGCAACACTGAAGCTTTCTTT
TRBJ2-7	TRBV7-2	-	once	CASSLNLNRDF	TGTGCCAGCAGCCTCAACCTGAACAGGGACTTC
TRBJ1-5	TRBV30	-	-	CAWSVFRASNQPQHF	TGTGCCTGGAGTGTTTTTCGCGCTAGCAATCAGCCCCAGCATTTT
TRBJ2-7	TRBV27	-	-	CASSLRPSYEQYF	TGTGCCAGCAGTTTGAGGCCTAGCTACGAGCAGTACTTC
TRBJ1-1	TRBV15	-	few	CATSRDPRAKNTEAFF	TGTGCCACCAGCAGAGACCCCAGGGCTAAGAACACTGAAGCTTTCTTT
TRBJ1-5	TRBV6-6	-	-	CASSYSSQRGNQPQHF	TGTGCCAGCAGTTACTCTAGTCAGAGGGGCAATCAGCCCCAGCATTTT
TRBJ2-7	TRBV5-4	-	-	CASSLGGQSDYEQYF	TGTGCCAGCAGCTTGGGAGGGCAGTCGGACTACGAGCAGTACTTC
TRBJ2-2	TRBV7-7	-	-	CASSLEAGTSTGELFF	TGTGCTAGCAGCTTAGAGGCTGGGACTTCCACCGGGGAGCTGTTTTTT
TRBJ1-1	TRBV29-1	-	-	CSVEAGGLNTEAFF	TGCAGCGTTGAGGCCGGCGGATTGAACACTGAAGCTTTCTTT
TRBJ1-2	TRBV5-1	TRBD1	-	CASSEGQGARYGYTF	TGCGCCAGCAGCGAAGGACAGGGGGCCCGCTATGGCTACACCTTC
TRBJ2-5	TRBV4-1	TRBD2	-	CARSRQGTSEETQYF	TGCGCCCGCAGCCGGCAGGGGACTAGCGAGGAGACCCAGTACTTC
TRBJ2-3	TRBV19	TRBD1	-	CASSSTGGRDTQYF	TGTGCCAGTAGTTCGACAGGGGGCAGGGATACGCAGTATTTT
TRBJ1-6	TRBV18	TRBD1	-	CASYQSSPGGGSPLHF	TGTGCCAGCTATCAGAGTTCTCCAGGGGGAGGTTCACCCCTCCACTTT
TRBJ1-1	TRBV9	-	-	CASSPRWGSEAFF	TGTGCCAGCAGCCCCCGCTGGGGCTCTGAAGCTTTCTTT
TRBJ1-2	TRBV9	-	-	CASSEDSSNYGYTF	TGTGCCAGCAGCGAGGATAGCTCCAACTATGGCTACACCTTC
TRBJ1-1	TRBV30	-	-	CAWSVNLNTEAFF	TGTGCCTGGAGTGTGAACTTGAACACTGAAGCTTTCTTT
TRBJ2-5	TRBV30	TRBD1	-	CAWKLWDRGVLGTQYF	TGTGCCTGGAAGCTATGGGACAGGGGGGTACTGGGGACCCAGTACTTC
TRBJ2-3	TRBV6-2/TRBV6-3	-	-	CASSYERGTQYF	TGTGCCAGCAGTTACGAAAGAGGTACGCAGTATTTT
TRBJ2-2	TRBV4-2	TRBD1	-	CASRGQGRTGELFF	TGTGCCAGCAGGGGACAGGGGAGGACCGGGGAGCTGTTTTTT
TRBJ1-6	TRBV7-3	TRBD1	-	CASSERQGLSPLHF	TGTGCCAGCAGCGAAAGACAGGGCCTTTCACCCCTCCACTTT
TRBJ1-1	TRBV5-4	-	-	CASSSRMNTEAFF	TGTGCCAGCAGCTCGCGGATGAACACTGAAGCTTTCTTT
TRBJ2-7	TRBV4-2	-	-	CASSQVQMGHKYEQYF	TGTGCCAGCAGCCAAGTGCAAATGGGACACAAATACGAGCAGTACTTC
TRBJ1-5	TRBV6-2/TRBV6-3	-	few	CASSSFRDNQPQHF	TGTGCCAGCAGTTCGTTCAGGGACAATCAGCCCCAGCATTTT
TRBJ2-7	TRBV6-5	TRBD1	-	CASSLLRQGGREQYF	TGTGCCAGCAGTCTTCTAAGACAGGGTGGCCGCGAGCAGTACTTC
TRBJ1-5	TRBV27	TRBD1	-	CASSPGQGWHF	TGTGCCAGCAGTCCGGGACAGGGTTGGCATTTT
TRBJ1-1	TRBV2	TRBD1	-	CASSERGQGYTEAFF	TGTGCCAGCAGTGAAAGGGGGCAGGGGTACACTGAAGCTTTCTTT
TRBJ2-7	TRBV5-1	TRBD1	-	CASSRTGGEQYF	TGCGCCAGCTCCCGGACAGGAGGTGAGCAGTACTTC
TRBJ1-2	TRBV5-4	-	-	CASSGSRGDYGYTF	TGTGCCAGCAGCGGAAGCAGGGGAGACTATGGCTACACCTTC
TRBJ1-2	TRBV5-4	-	-	CASSLESRISRYGYTF	TGTGCCAGCAGCTTGGAATCGAGAATCTCCCGCTATGGCTACACCTTC